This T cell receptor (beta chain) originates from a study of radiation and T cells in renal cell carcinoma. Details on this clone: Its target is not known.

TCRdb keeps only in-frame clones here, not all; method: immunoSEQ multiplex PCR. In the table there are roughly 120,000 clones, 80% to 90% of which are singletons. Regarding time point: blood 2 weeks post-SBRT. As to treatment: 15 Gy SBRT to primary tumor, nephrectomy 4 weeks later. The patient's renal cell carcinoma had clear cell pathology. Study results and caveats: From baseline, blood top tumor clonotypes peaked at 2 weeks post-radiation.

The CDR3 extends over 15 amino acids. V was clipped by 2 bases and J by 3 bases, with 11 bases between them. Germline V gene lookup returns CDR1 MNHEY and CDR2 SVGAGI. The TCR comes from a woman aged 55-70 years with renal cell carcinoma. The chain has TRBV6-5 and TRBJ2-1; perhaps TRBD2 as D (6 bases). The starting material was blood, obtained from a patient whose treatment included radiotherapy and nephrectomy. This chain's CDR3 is CASSYESGVYNEQFF. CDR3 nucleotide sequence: TGTGCCAGCAGTTACGAGTCGGGGGTCTACAATGAGCAGTTCTTC.